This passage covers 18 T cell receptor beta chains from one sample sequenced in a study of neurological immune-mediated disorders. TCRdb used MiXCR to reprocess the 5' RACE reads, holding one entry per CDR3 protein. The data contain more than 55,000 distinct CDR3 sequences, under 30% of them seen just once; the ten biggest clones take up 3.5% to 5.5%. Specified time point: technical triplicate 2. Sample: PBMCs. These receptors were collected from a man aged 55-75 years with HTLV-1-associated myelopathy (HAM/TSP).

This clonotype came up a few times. Written as DNA, the CDR3 is TGTGCCAGTAGTGATCGAACCGGGACTAGCGGTTCTTCTGGGAGAAATGAGCAGTTCTTC. Translating gives CASSDRTGTSGSSGRNEQFF. The chain couples TRBV19 to TRBJ2-1; TRBD2 matches 11 bases. Germline CDR1 LNHDA, CDR2 SQIVND (reference sequence). Germline trimming cut 5 bases from V and 7 bases from J; bases unmatched to any gene: 22. The CDR3 extends over 20 amino acids.

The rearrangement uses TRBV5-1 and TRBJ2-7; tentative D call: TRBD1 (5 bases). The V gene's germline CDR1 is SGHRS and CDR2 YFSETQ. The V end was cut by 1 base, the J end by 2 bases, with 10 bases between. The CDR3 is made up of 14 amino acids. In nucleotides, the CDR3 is TGCGCCAGCAGCTTGAGGGGTGGAACCTACGAGCAGTACTTC. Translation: CASSLRGGTYEQYF.

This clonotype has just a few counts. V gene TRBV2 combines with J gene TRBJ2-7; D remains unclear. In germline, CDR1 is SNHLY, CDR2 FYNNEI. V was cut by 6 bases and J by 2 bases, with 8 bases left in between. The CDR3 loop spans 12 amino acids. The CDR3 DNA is TGTGCCAGCAGCACATATACCTACGAGCAGTACTTC. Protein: CASSTYTYEQYF.

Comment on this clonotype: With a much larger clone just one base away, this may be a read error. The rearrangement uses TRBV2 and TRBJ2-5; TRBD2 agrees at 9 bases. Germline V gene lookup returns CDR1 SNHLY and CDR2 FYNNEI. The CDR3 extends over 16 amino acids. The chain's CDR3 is CTSTLRAGGPAETQYF. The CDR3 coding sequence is TGTACCAGCACCCTAAGGGCGGGAGGGCCCGCCGAGACCCAGTACTTC. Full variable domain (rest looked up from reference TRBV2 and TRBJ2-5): EPEVTQTPSHQVTQMGQEVILRCVPISNHLYFYWYRQILGQKVEFLVSFYNNEISEKSEIFDDQFSVERPDGSNFTLKIRSTKLEDSAMYFCTSTLRAGGPAETQYFGPGTRLLVL.

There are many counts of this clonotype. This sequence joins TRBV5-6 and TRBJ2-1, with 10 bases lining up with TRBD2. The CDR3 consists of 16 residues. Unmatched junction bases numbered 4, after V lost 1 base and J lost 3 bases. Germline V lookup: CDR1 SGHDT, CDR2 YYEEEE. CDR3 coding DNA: TGTGCCAGCAGCTTGCCAGGACTAGCGGTCTACAATGAGCAGTTCTTC. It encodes CASSLPGLAVYNEQFF.

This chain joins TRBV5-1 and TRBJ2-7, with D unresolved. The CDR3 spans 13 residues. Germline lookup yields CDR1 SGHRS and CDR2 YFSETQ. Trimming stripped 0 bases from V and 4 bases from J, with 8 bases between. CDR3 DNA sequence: TGCGCCAGCAGCTTGGGGGGAACTTACGAGCAGTACTTC. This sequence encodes CASSLGGTYEQYF. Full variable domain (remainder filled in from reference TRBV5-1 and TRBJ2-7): KAGVTQTPRYLIKTRGQQVTLSCSPISGHRSVSWYQQTPGQGLQFLFEYFSETQRNKGNFPGRFSGRQFSNSRSEMNVSTLELGDSALYLCASSLGGTYEQYFGPGTRLTVT.

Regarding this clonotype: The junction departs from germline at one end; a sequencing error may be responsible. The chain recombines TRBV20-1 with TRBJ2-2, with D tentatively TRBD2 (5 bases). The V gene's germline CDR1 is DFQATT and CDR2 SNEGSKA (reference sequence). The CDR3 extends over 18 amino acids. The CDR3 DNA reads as TGCAGTGCTAGACAAACCCGCCCGGGGTGGGTCTGCACCGGGGAGTTGTTTTTT. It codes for CSARQTRPGWVCTGELFF.

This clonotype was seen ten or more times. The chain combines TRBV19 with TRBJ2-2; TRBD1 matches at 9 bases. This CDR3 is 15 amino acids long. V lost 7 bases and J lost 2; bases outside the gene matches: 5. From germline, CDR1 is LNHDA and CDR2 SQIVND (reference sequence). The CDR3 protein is CASKTGGVNTGELFF. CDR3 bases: TGTGCCAGTAAAACAGGGGGCGTAAACACCGGGGAGCTGTTTTTT.

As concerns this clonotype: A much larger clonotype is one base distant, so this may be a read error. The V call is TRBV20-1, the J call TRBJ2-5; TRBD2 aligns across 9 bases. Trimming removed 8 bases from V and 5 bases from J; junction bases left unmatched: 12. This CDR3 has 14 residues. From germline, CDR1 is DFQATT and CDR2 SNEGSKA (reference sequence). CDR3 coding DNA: TGCAGTTCTAACGCGGTAGCGGGAGCGGAGACCCAGTACTTC. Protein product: CSSNAVAGAETQYF.

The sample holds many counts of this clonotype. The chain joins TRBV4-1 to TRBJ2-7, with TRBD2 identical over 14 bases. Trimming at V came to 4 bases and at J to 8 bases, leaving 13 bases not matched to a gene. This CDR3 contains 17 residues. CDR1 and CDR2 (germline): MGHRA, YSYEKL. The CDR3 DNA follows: TGCGCCAGCAGCCCTCGTGGCGGGACTAGCGGGAGTCCCCAGCAGTACTTC. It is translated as CASSPRGGTSGSPQQYF.

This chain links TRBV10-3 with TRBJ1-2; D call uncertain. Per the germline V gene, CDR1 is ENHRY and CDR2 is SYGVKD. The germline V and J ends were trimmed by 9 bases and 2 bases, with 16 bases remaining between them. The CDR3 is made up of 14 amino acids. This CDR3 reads CAIREGQQNYGYTF. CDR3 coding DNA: TGTGCCATTCGAGAAGGGCAGCAGAACTATGGCTACACCTTC.

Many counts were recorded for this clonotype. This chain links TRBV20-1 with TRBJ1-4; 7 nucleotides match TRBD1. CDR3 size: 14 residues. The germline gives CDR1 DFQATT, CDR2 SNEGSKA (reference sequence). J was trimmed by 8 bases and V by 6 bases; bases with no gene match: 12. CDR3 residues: CSATSGGAGEKLFF. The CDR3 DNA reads TGCAGTGCGACCTCAGGGGGAGCGGGGGAAAAACTGTTTTTT.

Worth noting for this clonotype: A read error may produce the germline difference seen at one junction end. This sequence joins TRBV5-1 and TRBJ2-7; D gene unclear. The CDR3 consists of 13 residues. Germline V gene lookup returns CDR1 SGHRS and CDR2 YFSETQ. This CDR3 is CASSLERSDEQYF. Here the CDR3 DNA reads TGCGCCAGCAGCTTGGAGCGCTCCGACGAGCAGTACTTC.

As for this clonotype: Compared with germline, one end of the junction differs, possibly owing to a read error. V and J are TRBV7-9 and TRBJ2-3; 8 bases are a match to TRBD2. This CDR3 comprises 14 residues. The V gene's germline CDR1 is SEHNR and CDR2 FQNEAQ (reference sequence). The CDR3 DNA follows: TGTGCCAGCAGCGTAGCGGGAAGCACAGATACGCAGTATTTT. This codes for CASSVAGSTDTQYF.

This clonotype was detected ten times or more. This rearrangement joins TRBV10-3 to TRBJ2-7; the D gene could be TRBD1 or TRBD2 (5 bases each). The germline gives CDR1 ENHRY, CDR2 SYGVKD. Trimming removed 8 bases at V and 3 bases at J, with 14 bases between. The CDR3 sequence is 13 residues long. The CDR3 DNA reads TGTGCCATCCGAGGGGTGAGCGGCTACGAGCAGTACTTC. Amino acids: CAIRGVSGYEQYF.

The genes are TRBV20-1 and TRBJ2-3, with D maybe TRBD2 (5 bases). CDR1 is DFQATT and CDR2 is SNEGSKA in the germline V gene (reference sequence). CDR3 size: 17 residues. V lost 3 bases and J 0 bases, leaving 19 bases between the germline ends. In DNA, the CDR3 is TGCAGTGCTAGTGGGATCACCCAGAGGACTAGCACAGATACGCAGTATTTT. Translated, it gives CSASGITQRTSTDTQYF.

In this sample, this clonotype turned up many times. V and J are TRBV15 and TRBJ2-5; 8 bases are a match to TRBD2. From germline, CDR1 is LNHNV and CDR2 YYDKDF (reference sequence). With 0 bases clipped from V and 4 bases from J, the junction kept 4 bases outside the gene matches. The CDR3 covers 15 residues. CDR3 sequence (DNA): TGTGCCACCAGCAGAGATCAAAGCGGGAGAGAGACCCAGTACTTC. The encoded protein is CATSRDQSGRETQYF.

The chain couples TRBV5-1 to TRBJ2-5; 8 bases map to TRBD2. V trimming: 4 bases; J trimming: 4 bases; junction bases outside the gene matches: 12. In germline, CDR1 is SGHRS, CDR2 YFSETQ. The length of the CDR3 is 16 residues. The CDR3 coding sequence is TGCGCCAGCAGCCCGGGTACAGCGGGAGTGAGAGAGACCCAGTACTTC. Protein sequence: CASSPGTAGVRETQYF.